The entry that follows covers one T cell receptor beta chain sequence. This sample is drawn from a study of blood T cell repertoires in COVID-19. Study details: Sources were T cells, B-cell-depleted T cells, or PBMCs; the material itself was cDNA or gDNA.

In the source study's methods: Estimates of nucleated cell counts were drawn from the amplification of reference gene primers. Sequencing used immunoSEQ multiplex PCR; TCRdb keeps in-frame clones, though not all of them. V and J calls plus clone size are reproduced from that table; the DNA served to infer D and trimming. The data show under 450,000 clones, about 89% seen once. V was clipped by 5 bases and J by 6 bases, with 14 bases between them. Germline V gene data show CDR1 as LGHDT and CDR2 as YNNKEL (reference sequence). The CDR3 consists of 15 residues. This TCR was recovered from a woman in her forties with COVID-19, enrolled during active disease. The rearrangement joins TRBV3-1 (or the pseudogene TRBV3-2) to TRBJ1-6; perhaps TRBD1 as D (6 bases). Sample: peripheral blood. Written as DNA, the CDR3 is TGTGCCAGCAGCGAGCGACAGGCTCCTAATTCACCCCTCCACTTT. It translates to CASSERQAPNSPLHF.